The entry that follows covers one T cell receptor (beta chain) sequence. CDR3 length equals 16 residues. In germline, CDR1 is KGHSH, CDR2 LQKENI. Trimming removed 2 bases from V and 3 bases from J; junction bases left unmatched: 5. These data originate in a study of shared clonotypes between healthy human individuals. Approximately 200 ng DNA, approximately 31,000 T cell genomes, went into each sorted-subset replicate PCR. Using immunoSEQ multiplex PCR, the repertoire was profiled, and TCRdb retains in-frame clones only, with some absent. The sample consists of hundreds of thousands of clones, less than 98% of them appearing once.

Sample: naive CD4+ T cells sorted from blood. Subset meaning: CD45RA+ positively selected. V usage is TRBV18 and J usage is TRBJ1-5, with 9 bases identical to TRBD1. The sequence was obtained from a woman aged 25 to 39 in good health. The CDR3 loop is CASSPDRDRDNQPQHF. In DNA, the CDR3 is TGTGCCAGCTCACCAGACCGGGACAGGGACAATCAGCCCCAGCATTTT.